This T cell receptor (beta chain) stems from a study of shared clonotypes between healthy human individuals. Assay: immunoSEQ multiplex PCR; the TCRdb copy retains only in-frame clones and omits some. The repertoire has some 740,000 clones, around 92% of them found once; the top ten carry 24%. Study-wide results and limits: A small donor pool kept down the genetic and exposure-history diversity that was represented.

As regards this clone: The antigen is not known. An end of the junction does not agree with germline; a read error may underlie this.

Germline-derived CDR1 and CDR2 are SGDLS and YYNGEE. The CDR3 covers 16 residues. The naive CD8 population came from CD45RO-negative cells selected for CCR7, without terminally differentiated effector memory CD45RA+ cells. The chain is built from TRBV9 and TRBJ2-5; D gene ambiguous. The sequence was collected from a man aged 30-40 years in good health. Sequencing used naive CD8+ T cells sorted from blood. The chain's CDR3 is CASNVVREASQETQYF. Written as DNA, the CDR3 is TGTGCCAGCAACGTAGTTAGAGAGGCCAGCCAGGAGACCCAGTACTTC.